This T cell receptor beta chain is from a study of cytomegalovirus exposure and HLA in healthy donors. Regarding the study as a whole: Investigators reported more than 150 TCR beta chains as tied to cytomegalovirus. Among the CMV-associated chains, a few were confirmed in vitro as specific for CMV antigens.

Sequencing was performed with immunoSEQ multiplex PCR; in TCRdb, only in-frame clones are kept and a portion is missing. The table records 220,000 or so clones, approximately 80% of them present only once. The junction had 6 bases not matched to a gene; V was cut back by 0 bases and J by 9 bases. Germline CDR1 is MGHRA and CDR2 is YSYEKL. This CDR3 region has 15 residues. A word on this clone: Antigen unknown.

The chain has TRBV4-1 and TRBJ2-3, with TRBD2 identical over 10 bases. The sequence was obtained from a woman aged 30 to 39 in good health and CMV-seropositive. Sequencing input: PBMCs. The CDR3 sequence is CASSQDSSGSLTQYF. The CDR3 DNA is TGCGCCAGCAGCCAAGACTCTAGCGGGAGCTTGACGCAGTATTTT.